A selection of T cell receptor beta chains follows, all from one sample in a study of cytomegalovirus exposure and HLA in healthy donors. Assay used: immunoSEQ multiplex PCR; TCRdb lists only in-frame clones, some missing. The data show 100,000 to 150,000 clones, over 70% seen once. Input material: PBMCs. The receptors were gathered from a female donor in good health and CMV-seronegative. Each CDR3 is given with its conserved first and last residue. A D gene is named only where the DNA matches it firmly. Size tells how often a clone was seen (once, few, many) or the class of an expanded clone, and some rows leave it out.

V: TRBV6-5; D: .; size: .; J: TRBJ1-3; CDR3: CASNEAGASGNTIYF; DNA: TGTGCCAGCAACGAAGCGGGGGCCTCTGGAAACACCATATATTTT
V: TRBV19; D: .; size: .; J: TRBJ2-7; CDR3: CASTPSHGRRSEQYF; DNA: TGTGCCAGTACCCCATCCCACGGTCGAAGGAGCGAGCAGTACTTC
V: TRBV19; D: .; size: .; J: TRBJ1-1; CDR3: CASSIEGMNTEAFF; DNA: TGTGCCAGTAGTATTGAGGGCATGAACACTGAAGCTTTCTTT
V: TRBV18; D: .; size: .; J: TRBJ2-5; CDR3: CASSPIVGVQETQYF; DNA: TGTGCCAGCTCACCCATTGTAGGGGTCCAAGAGACCCAGTACTTC
V: TRBV20-1; D: .; size: .; J: TRBJ1-1; CDR3: CSAPRNTEAFF; DNA: TGCAGTGCTCCGCGGAACACTGAAGCTTTCTTT
V: TRBV2; D: .; size: .; J: TRBJ2-7; CDR3: CASSEALSYEQYF; DNA: TGTGCCAGCAGTGAAGCTCTCTCCTACGAGCAGTACTTC
V: TRBV30; D: TRBD2; size: few; J: TRBJ2-3; CDR3: CAWSGRSGGLTDTQYF; DNA: TGTGCCTGGAGTGGGAGGAGCGGGGGCCTCACAGATACGCAGTATTTT
V: TRBV5-3; D: TRBD2; size: once; J: TRBJ2-1; CDR3: CARRAGTSGGPRDNEQFF; DNA: TGTGCCAGAAGGGCCGGGACTAGCGGTGGACCAAGGGACAATGAGCAGTTCTTC
V: TRBV7-6; D: TRBD1; size: .; J: TRBJ2-3; CDR3: CASSPDRAVTDTQYF; DNA: TGTGCCAGCAGCCCCGACAGGGCGGTTACAGATACGCAGTATTTT
V: TRBV6-1; D: .; size: .; J: TRBJ2-7; CDR3: CASSEAGRPVQYF; DNA: TGTGCCAGCAGTGAAGCGGGGCGACCTGTGCAGTACTTC
V: TRBV4-1; D: .; size: .; J: TRBJ2-5; CDR3: CASSQEVTRGGKETQYF; DNA: TGCGCCAGCAGCCAAGAGGTGACCAGGGGAGGGAAGGAGACCCAGTACTTC
V: TRBV4-1; D: TRBD2; size: .; J: TRBJ2-3; CDR3: CASSQKAGDTDTQYF; DNA: TGCGCCAGCAGCCAAAAGGCGGGGGACACAGATACGCAGTATTTT
V: TRBV27; D: .; size: .; J: TRBJ1-2; CDR3: CASSPHASIAGYTF; DNA: TGTGCCAGCAGTCCCCACGCCTCGATAGCTGGCTACACCTTC
V: TRBV5-4; D: .; size: .; J: TRBJ2-7; CDR3: CASSPWTGSSYEQYF; DNA: TGTGCCAGCAGCCCTTGGACTGGAAGCTCCTACGAGCAGTACTTC
V: TRBV2; D: .; size: few; J: TRBJ2-6; CDR3: CASSELSSGANVLTF; DNA: TGTGCCAGCAGTGAATTGAGCTCTGGGGCCAACGTCCTGACTTTC
V: TRBV28; D: .; size: few; J: TRBJ1-1; CDR3: CASWTENTEAFF; DNA: TGTGCCAGCTGGACAGAGAACACTGAAGCTTTCTTT
V: TRBV30; D: .; size: .; J: TRBJ2-5; CDR3: CAWSVRPRVQETQYF; DNA: TGTGCCTGGAGTGTACGTCCCAGGGTCCAAGAGACCCAGTACTTC
V: TRBV6-1; D: .; size: .; J: TRBJ1-6; CDR3: CASSEARIEVVPLHF; DNA: TGTGCCAGCAGTGAAGCACGGATCGAGGTTGTCCCCCTCCACTTT
V: TRBV18; D: TRBD1; size: .; J: TRBJ1-5; CDR3: CASSPLDRATSNQPQHF; DNA: TGTGCCAGCTCACCCCTTGACAGGGCGACTAGCAATCAGCCCCAGCATTTT
V: TRBV18; D: TRBD2; size: .; J: TRBJ2-3; CDR3: CASSPVSLAGASTDTQYF; DNA: TGTGCCAGCTCACCAGTATCCCTAGCGGGGGCTTCCACAGATACGCAGTATTTT
V: TRBV19; D: .; size: .; J: TRBJ2-7; CDR3: CASSAEGAYEQYF; DNA: TGTGCCAGTAGTGCGGAAGGGGCCTACGAGCAGTACTTC
V: TRBV6-1; D: .; size: .; J: TRBJ1-2; CDR3: CASSEAGFVHYTF; DNA: TGTGCCAGCAGTGAAGCCGGGTTCGTTCACTACACCTTC
V: TRBV6-5; D: TRBD2; size: few; J: TRBJ2-5; CDR3: CASTRGGRAETQYF; DNA: TGTGCCAGCACTCGGGGGGGAAGGGCGGAGACCCAGTACTTC
V: TRBV7-8; D: TRBD1; size: .; J: TRBJ2-5; CDR3: CASSSGQTQETQYF; DNA: TGTGCCAGCAGCTCGGGACAGACACAAGAGACCCAGTACTTC
V: TRBV11-1; D: TRBD1; size: few; J: TRBJ2-3; CDR3: CASSLAGQVTNTQYF; DNA: TGTGCCAGCAGCTTAGCGGGACAGGTGACTAATACGCAGTATTTT
V: TRBV21-1; D: .; size: .; J: TRBJ2-2; CDR3: CASSIDRGNTGELFF; DNA: TGTGCCAGCAGCATAGACAGGGGGAACACCGGGGAGCTGTTTTTT
V: TRBV5-1; D: TRBD1; size: few; J: TRBJ2-7; CDR3: CASSSYRDRGRYEQYF; DNA: TGCGCCAGCAGCAGCTACCGGGACAGGGGGCGCTACGAGCAGTACTTC
V: TRBV27; D: TRBD2; size: .; J: TRBJ2-1; CDR3: CASSILGVAGVQFF; DNA: TGTGCCAGCAGTATCCTGGGGGTAGCGGGAGTTCAGTTCTTC